The 20 T cell receptor beta chains listed next were all sequenced from one sample in a study of CD8 T cells in ankylosing spondylitis. General study points: Fewer than ten highly homologous variants made up a TCR beta motif that seemed to typify ankylosing spondylitis blood.

These receptors' targets are unknown. TCRdb re-analysed the 5' RACE reads in MiXCR, keeping a single row per CDR3 protein. The repertoire holds a few hundred thousand distinct CDR3 sequences, with 20% to 25% as singletons. Input material: blood, either unsorted or a sorted T cell fraction (not recorded which). The source is a male donor with ankylosing spondylitis.

The gene calls are TRBV4-2 and TRBJ2-1; 10 bases align to TRBD2. Trimming cost V 1 base and J 3 bases; bases outside gene matches: 9. This CDR3 region has 18 residues. The V gene's germline CDR1 is LGHNA and CDR2 YNFKEQ. The CDR3 region is CASSQGTASGSFYNEQFF. CDR3 in DNA: TGTGCCAGCAGCCAAGGGACGGCTAGCGGGAGCTTCTACAATGAGCAGTTCTTC.

Only a few counts were recorded for this clonotype. The chain's CDR3 is CASSRDSAYEQYF. DNA for the CDR3: TGTGCCAGCAGCCGGGACTCTGCTTACGAGCAGTACTTC. The V and J genes are TRBV7-9 and TRBJ2-7; a weak D match, TRBD2 (6 bases). Germline CDR1 reads SEHNR; CDR2 reads FQNEAQ (reference sequence). The V and J ends lost 5 bases and 4 bases respectively, with 12 bases between them. The CDR3 is 13 residues long.

The chain carries TRBV18 and TRBJ2-3; no clear D. V was clipped by 3 bases and J by 10 bases, with 14 bases between them. This CDR3 is built from 13 residues. Per the germline V gene, CDR1 is KGHSH and CDR2 is LQKENI. The CDR3 reads CASSPDGFTAQYF. The CDR3 coding sequence is TGTGCCAGCTCACCGGACGGATTTACGGCGCAGTATTTT.

This clonotype was seen a handful of times. This sequence joins TRBV5-1 and TRBJ2-7; D unresolved. The CDR3 is made up of 18 amino acids. V lost 1 base and J lost 6, with 26 bases in between. From germline, CDR1 is SGHRS and CDR2 YFSETQ. This CDR3 reads CASSLSRPDVQLLGEQYF. The CDR3 region has the DNA TGCGCCAGCAGCTTGAGTCGCCCTGACGTCCAACTTCTTGGCGAGCAGTACTTC.

The chain joins TRBV7-2 to TRBJ2-2, with no clear D. The V end lost 5 bases, the J end lost 1 base, and 8 bases lay between the germline ends. The CDR3 is 14 residues long. Germline loops: CDR1 SGHTA, CDR2 FQGNSA. The CDR3 is CASSSEGNTGELFF. In DNA form, the CDR3 reads TGTGCCAGCAGCAGCGAAGGGAACACCGGGGAGCTGTTTTTT.

This clonotype was observed a few times. The V gene is TRBV30, the J gene TRBJ2-5, with a weak D call TRBD1 (6 bases). The V gene's germline CDR1 is GTSNPN and CDR2 SVGIG (reference sequence). The V end was cut by 5 bases, the J end by 2 bases, with 12 bases between. This CDR3 contains 13 residues. The CDR3 loop is CAWGKQGQETQYF. The CDR3 nucleotides read TGTGCCTGGGGAAAACAGGGACAAGAGACCCAGTACTTC.

The chain uses TRBV10-3 and TRBJ1-1; 7 bases line up with TRBD1. V shed 3 bases and J 1 base; nucleotides not matched to a gene: 2. Germline loops: CDR1 ENHRY, CDR2 SYGVKD. CDR3 length: 14 amino acids. The CDR3 DNA follows: TGTGCCATCAGTGAAGGACAGGCGAACACTGAAGCTTTCTTT. Its protein is CAISEGQANTEAFF.

The chain has TRBV28 and TRBJ1-1, with a weak D call TRBD1 (5 bases). The CDR3 is made up of 14 amino acids. Per the germline V gene, CDR1 is MDHEN and CDR2 is SYDVKM. The V end was cut by 8 bases, the J end by 0 bases, with 13 bases between. The CDR3 reads CASLQGRVNTEAFF. In DNA, the CDR3 is TGTGCCAGCTTGCAGGGACGGGTGAACACTGAAGCTTTCTTT. Supplemented by reference TRBV28 and TRBJ1-1, the full variable domain reads DVKVTQSSRYLVKRTGEKVFLECVQDMDHENMFWYRQDPGLGLRLIYFSYDVKMKEKGDIPEGYSVSREKKERFSLILESASTNQTSMYLCASLQGRVNTEAFFGQGTRLTVV.

The gene calls are TRBV12-3 or TRBV12-4 and TRBJ1-2; no firm D call. V was shortened by 9 bases and J by 8 bases, with 22 bases between the two germline ends. The CDR3 consists of 14 residues. The CDR3: CASELNRHGGGYTF. The CDR3, as DNA: TGTGCCAGTGAATTAAATAGGCACGGCGGGGGCTACACCTTC.

In this sample, this clonotype turned up a few times. The chain has TRBV5-1 and TRBJ2-5; no definite D call. The CDR3 is 15 residues long. Trimming took 1 base from V and 5 from J, leaving 15 bases between them. Germline CDR1 reads SGHRS; CDR2 reads YFSETQ. CDR3 in DNA: TGCGCCAGCAGCTTGTATCTCCCGAAGGATGAGACCCAGTACTTC. Its translation: CASSLYLPKDETQYF.

This clonotype was counted a few times. The chain carries TRBV5-1 and TRBJ2-3; TRBD2 matches 13 bases. This CDR3 region has 15 residues. Looked up from germline, CDR1 is SGHRS and CDR2 is YFSETQ. With V trimmed by 5 bases and J by 6 bases, 6 bases remained unmatched. DNA for the CDR3: TGCGCCAGCAGATCTGGACTAGCGGGAGTGGATACGCAGTATTTT. It encodes CASRSGLAGVDTQYF.

This chain links TRBV5-1 with TRBJ1-5; the D is unclear. Germline CDR1 is SGHRS and CDR2 is YFSETQ. This CDR3 is 15 amino acids long. V was shortened by 0 bases and J by 0 bases, with 7 bases between the two germline ends. For the CDR3, the DNA is TGCGCCAGCAGCTTGGAGGCGTTTAGCAATCAGCCCCAGCATTTT. Amino acids: CASSLEAFSNQPQHF.

This clonotype was seen a few times. V gene TRBV6-1 combines with J gene TRBJ2-5; D may correspond to TRBD1 or TRBD2 (5 bases each). CDR3 length equals 14 residues. Germline assignment: CDR1 MNHNS and CDR2 SASEGT. Trimming shortened V by 6 bases and J by 0 bases, and 11 bases separated the two germline ends. CDR3 sequence (DNA): TGTGCCAGCAGCACCGGGACCGACCAAGAGACCCAGTACTTC. This codes for CASSTGTDQETQYF.

This clonotype appeared a few times. This chain joins TRBV5-1 and TRBJ2-2; TRBD2 aligns across 8 bases. CDR3 length: 16 residues. The germline CDR1 and CDR2 sequences are SGHRS and YFSETQ. V trimming: 4 bases; J trimming: 0 bases; junction bases outside the gene matches: 5. The CDR3 DNA is TGCGCCAGCAGCATCGGGACTAGGGCGAACACCGGGGAGCTGTTTTTT. Its translation is CASSIGTRANTGELFF.

The V and J genes are TRBV2 and TRBJ2-7, with D uncertain. CDR1 and CDR2 (germline): SNHLY, FYNNEI. The CDR3 runs 15 residues. The V gene lost 7 bases and the J gene lost 1 base, with 17 bases spanning the gap. CDR3 DNA sequence: TGTGCCAGCACTCGAGGAAGGGTGGTATCCTACGAGCAGTACTTC. It yields the protein CASTRGRVVSYEQYF.

This chain connects TRBV5-1 to TRBJ2-3, with unresolved D. Trimming took 4 bases from V and 0 from J, leaving 15 bases between them. This CDR3 is 16 amino acids long. CDR1 SGHRS and CDR2 YFSETQ come from the germline V gene. The CDR3 DNA reads as TGCGCCAGCAGCCCCTCCAATCGGGTTAGCACAGATACGCAGTATTTT. It encodes CASSPSNRVSTDTQYF.

This clonotype showed up just a few times. The chain couples TRBV7-9 to TRBJ2-1; no definite D call. Germline-derived CDR1 and CDR2 are SEHNR and FQNEAQ (reference sequence). V lost 2 bases to trimming and J lost 4 bases, with 9 bases between them. This CDR3 contains 14 residues. The DNA for the CDR3 is TGTGCCAGCAGCTTAATCCAGAAGTACAATGAGCAGTTCTTC. It is translated as CASSLIQKYNEQFF. Full variable domain (remainder filled in from reference TRBV7-9 and TRBJ2-1): DTGVSQNPRHKITKRGQNVTFRCDPISEHNRLYWYRQTLGQGPEFLTYFQNEAQLEKSRLLSDRFSAERPKGSFSTLEIQRTEQGDSAMYLCASSLIQKYNEQFFGPGTRLTVL.

The chain recombines TRBV12-3 or TRBV12-4 with TRBJ2-1, with 7 nucleotides matching TRBD2. The CDR3 is 15 amino acids. V trimming: 3 bases; J trimming: 6 bases; junction bases outside the gene matches: 8. In nucleotides, the CDR3 is TGTGCCAGCAGTTTTTTCCGGGAGGCCCTCAATGAGCAGTTCTTC. This sequence encodes CASSFFREALNEQFF.

The CDR3 reads CASTQTSGTNNEQFF. The CDR3 nucleotides are TGTGCCAGCACCCAGACTAGCGGGACTAACAATGAGCAGTTCTTC. This chain connects TRBV2 to TRBJ2-1; 11 nucleotides line up with TRBD2. The CDR3 is made up of 15 amino acids. With 7 bases clipped from V and 5 bases from J, the junction kept 7 bases outside the gene matches. Germline V gene lookup returns CDR1 SNHLY and CDR2 FYNNEI.

This chain connects TRBV5-1 to TRBJ2-1, with D maybe TRBD1 (7 bases). V lost 4 bases, J lost 4 bases, and 15 bases lay in between. CDR1 and CDR2 (germline): SGHRS, YFSETQ. The CDR3 sequence is 15 residues long. The CDR3 region has the DNA TGCGCCAGCAGCCCAACACAGGGGAGGTACAATGAGCAGTTCTTC. Translating gives CASSPTQGRYNEQFF.